This TCR beta chain is drawn from a study of control samples from healthy donors and cancer patients. Profiled with immunoSEQ multiplex PCR; TCRdb holds only in-frame clones, not every one. The sample has 150,000 to 200,000 clones, approximately 95% seen once. V was clipped by 4 bases and J by 0 bases; unmatched bases: 5. CDR1 LGHDT and CDR2 YNNKEL come from the germline V gene (reference sequence). The CDR3 covers 15 residues. This clonotype was obtained from a man aged 18-30 years in good health. Sequencing was performed on blood. This chain connects TRBV3-1 (or the pseudogene TRBV3-2) to TRBJ2-5, with 7 nucleotides matching TRBD1. The CDR3 nucleotides read TGTGCCAGCAGCCGAGGACAGGCTCACCAAGAGACCCAGTACTTC. Encoded protein: CASSRGQAHQETQYF.